The source of this T cell receptor beta chain is a study of T cell clones after liver transplantation. Study at large: Subjects received no induction therapy and standard immunosuppression until randomization at 12-24 months post-transplant. Tolerant meant at least one year fully off immunosuppression without liver enzymes above twice normal.

Assay: immunoSEQ multiplex PCR; the TCRdb copy retains only in-frame clones and omits some. The table lists under 60,000 clones, roughly 70% of them singletons. With regard to this clone: Its antigen is as yet unknown.

Study-wide points: The donor-reactive repertoire was only partly measurable in two subjects, lacking donor cells. Rather than being deleted, graft donor-reactive T cells may have moved into the graft.

CDR1 is LNHDA and CDR2 is SQIVND in the germline V gene (reference sequence). There are 16 residues in the CDR3. V was clipped by 6 bases and J by 2 bases, with 16 bases between them. This TCR was sampled from a human patient who received a liver transplant. Some T cells may arise from the graft donor. The chain couples TRBV19 to TRBJ1-4, with D unresolved. Sequences were derived from CD4+ T cells from blood, sampled at the 22-month timepoint. CDR3 sequence: CASRTSPGGTNEKLFF. The CDR3, as DNA: TGTGCCAGTAGGACCTCCCCTGGTGGGACTAATGAAAAACTGTTTTTT.